The source of this T cell receptor (beta chain) is a study of blood T cell repertoires in COVID-19. About the study: COVID-19 samples collected from the United States, Italy and Spain covered acute and convalescent phases.

In the authors' workflow: It was from reference gene primer amplification that nucleated cell counts were estimated. Clones were read by immunoSEQ multiplex PCR, and TCRdb kept only the in-frame ones, dropping some. V and J calls and clone size are as listed in that table; D and trimming were resolved from the DNA. The data show over 25,000 clones, around 90% seen once. Germline V gene lookup returns CDR1 DFQATT and CDR2 SNEGSKA (reference sequence). V trimming: 3 bases; J trimming: 5 bases; junction bases outside the gene matches: 5. The CDR3 contains 14 residues. The V and J genes are TRBV20-1 and TRBJ2-2; 8 nucleotides match TRBD2. The sequenced sample was peripheral blood. The origin of this receptor is a woman aged 50 to 65 with active COVID-19. The CDR3 DNA reads as TGCAGTGCTAGTTTCGCGGGAGGTACCGGGGAGCTGTTTTTT. Translated, it gives CSASFAGGTGELFF.